Listed here is a single TCR beta chain. What antigen it recognizes has not been identified. Per-base quality was not reported, and no clone a single base away is much larger than it. This sample's time point label indicates: sample from adult after SARS-CoV-2 infection, after symptom onset. Two convalescent COVID-19 patients, sampled after symptom onset from adults with prior SARS-CoV-2 infection, were also TCR-sequenced for comparison. This record belongs to a study of T cell responses to AZD1222 COVID-19 vaccine (dated by TCRdb to the early 2020s). A note on the overall study: TCR sequencing covered fewer than 250 trial participants: 200 to 210 given two doses of AZD1222 and some 25 given two doses of MenACWY control vaccine. Trial participants were enrolled by age into 18-55, 56-69 and 70-plus year subgroups, with roughly 160, 29 and 62 TCR-sequenced participants respectively.

The CDR3 regions of human TCRbeta chains were analyzed by immunosequencing. On the authors' methods: TCRs in the repertoires were matched against a reference library of SARS-CoV-2-specific TCRs that had been generated with the MIRA antigen-specificity platform. Breadth was defined as the fraction of unique TCRs that were SARS-CoV-2-associated, and depth was defined as the fraction of total T cells that were SARS-CoV-2-associated. Using the MIRA data, each spike-specific TCR was mapped to the spike region that the TCR reacts to and placed in a CD4 or CD8 class. Log10-transformed breadth and depth values were compared by one-way ANOVA with Sidak's multiple comparisons tests. The source is immuneACCESS, and TCRdb retained only in-frame sequences with V and J called. Part of the clones is not carried over; for the studies checked, unresolved V genes explain less than half of this, and the remainder is unexplained. V, J and clone size derive from that table, while D and trimming were established from the DNA sequence. Here the sample has about 150,000 clones; 70% to 90% occur a single time. The ten largest clones take up 6.9% of the sample.

From the germline V gene, CDR1 is MDHEN and CDR2 is SYDVKM. Spanning cysteine to phenylalanine, the CDR3 consists of 16 amino acids. The only DNA kept is the CDR3, 48 bases in frame from the first base. Deletion took 2 bases off V and 0 bases off J, with a span of 11 bases between the germline ends. What the authors observed across the whole study: After two AZD1222 doses, spike-specific TCR breadth and depth were significantly higher than at day 0 and than in MenACWY recipients. No day 14 peak-response samples were available, so repertoires were characterized only after the peak T cell response. In the small 56-69-year group, the increase in depth fell short of significance, most likely because of low power. CD4 TCRs associated with the vaccine covered the entire spike protein, and the dominant responses were in regions 160-218 and 743-854. Only six AZD1222 recipients were SARS-CoV-2 seropositive at baseline, limiting conclusions about previously exposed vaccinees. Nearly half of unique spike-specific TCRs reportedly recognized epitopes outside regions mutated in the B.1.351 and B.1.1.7 variants. Most participants were white British and females outnumbered males, and the authors suggested that clonal diversity may have been underestimated.

This receptor chain uses TRBV28 and TRBJ1-3; confidence is insufficient to name the D gene. This receptor was taken from an adult who had recovered from COVID-19. The sample was peripheral blood, taken after recovery from COVID-19. The CDR3 in this case is CASSLVQSSSGNTIYF. In nucleotide form, the sequence is TGTGCCAGCAGTTTAGTGCAGTCGAGCTCTGGAAACACCATATATTTT.